The 18 T cell receptor beta chains below come from one sample, sequenced in a study of radiotherapy plus CTLA-4 blockade in lung cancer. Measured with immunoSEQ multiplex PCR; TCRdb has only the in-frame clones, and not every one. The sample carries roughly 66,000 clones, about 83% recorded once. The sequencing here drew on peripheral blood, taken from a patient treated with radiotherapy plus ipilimumab. The receptor source for this set is a human donor with non-small cell lung cancer who had a partial response to radiotherapy plus ipilimumab.

The chain uses TRBV6-1 and TRBJ2-1; D perhaps matches TRBD1 (5 bases). Germline V gene data show CDR1 as MNHNS and CDR2 as SASEGT. Trimming removed 5 bases at V and 1 base at J, with 9 bases between. CDR3 length: 14 amino acids. CDR3 DNA: TGTGCCAGCAGTTCAGGGTGGTCCTACAATGAGCAGTTCTTC. Protein: CASSSGWSYNEQFF.

V and J are TRBV9 and TRBJ1-1; 9 bases line up with TRBD1. The CDR3 sequence is 16 residues long. The ends lost 3 bases at V and 0 bases at J; junction bases unmatched: 6. Germline-derived CDR1 and CDR2 are SGDLS and YYNGEE. The CDR3 region has the DNA TGTGCCAGCAGCGGGGACGGGGACAGGGTGAACACTGAAGCTTTCTTT. It encodes CASSGDGDRVNTEAFF.

The chain couples TRBV30 to TRBJ1-2; 7 bases map to TRBD1. There are 12 residues in the CDR3. The V segment lost 4 bases and the J segment 8 bases; nucleotides outside the gene matches: 7. The germline V gene has CDR1 GTSNPN and CDR2 SVGIG (reference sequence). CDR3 sequence reads: CAWNSGGEGYTF. The CDR3 nucleotides read TGTGCCTGGAATTCAGGGGGAGAGGGCTACACCTTC.

The chain carries TRBV30 and TRBJ2-1; perhaps TRBD2 as D (5 bases). This CDR3 spans 15 amino acids. Germline V gene data show CDR1 as GTSNPN and CDR2 as SVGIG (reference sequence). Trimming left V 2 bases short and J 4 bases short, with 15 bases between. This CDR3 is CAWSRRPAAYNEQFF. CDR3 DNA sequence: TGTGCCTGGAGTAGACGGCCAGCGGCGTACAATGAGCAGTTCTTC.

This sequence joins TRBV18 and TRBJ2-1; D unresolved. CDR1 and CDR2 from the germline V gene are KGHSH and LQKENI. Trimming took off 6 bases at V and 6 bases at J, with 12 bases between the two ends. The CDR3 spans 13 residues. The CDR3 is CASSLAIPNEQFF. CDR3 in DNA: TGTGCCAGCTCCCTCGCGATCCCCAATGAGCAGTTCTTC.

The rearrangement joins TRBV2 to TRBJ2-5, with D possibly matching TRBD2 (5 bases). The germline gives CDR1 SNHLY, CDR2 FYNNEI. Trimming took off 9 bases at V and 5 bases at J, with 19 bases between the two ends. There are 14 residues in the CDR3. CDR3 nucleotides: TGTGCCAGTTTCGAGAGCCTCACGGGGGAGACCCAGTACTTC. Translation: CASFESLTGETQYF.

This clone was counted between two and nine times. V gene TRBV5-1 combines with J gene TRBJ2-3; 8 bases map to TRBD2. Unmatched junction bases numbered 5, after V lost 4 bases and J lost 4 bases. The CDR3 spans 14 residues. Germline V gives CDR1 SGHRS, CDR2 YFSETQ. Here the CDR3 DNA reads TGCGCCAGCAGCCTAGGACTAGCAGCAGATACGCAGTATTTT. It specifies CASSLGLAADTQYF.

The gene calls are TRBV11-2 and TRBJ2-7; TRBD1 matches 8 bases. CDR3 length: 14 residues. V lost 5 bases to trimming and J lost 4 bases; unmatched junction nucleotides: 7. Germline V gives CDR1 SGHAT, CDR2 FQNNGV. The CDR3 nucleotides read TGTGCCAGCAGCCCGGGACAGGTATATTACGAGCAGTACTTC. It yields the protein CASSPGQVYYEQYF.

This chain uses TRBV5-4 with TRBJ2-2, with 8 bases aligning to TRBD2. V lost 0 bases to trimming and J lost 6 bases; unmatched junction nucleotides: 7. The CDR3 consists of 16 residues. The germline CDR1 and CDR2 sequences are SGHNT and YYREEE (reference sequence). Written as DNA, the CDR3 is TGTGCCAGCAGCTTGGGAGCCGGGAGGGCCGCCGGGGAGCTGTTTTTT. Its translation is CASSLGAGRAAGELFF.

Points on this clone: This CDR3 is also generated by other DNA sequences in the sample. This chain uses TRBV5-6 with TRBJ2-2; 14 nucleotides line up with TRBD2. V was clipped by 0 bases and J by 1 base; unmatched bases: 2. The length of the CDR3 is 18 residues. Germline-derived CDR1 and CDR2 are SGHDT and YYEEEE. CDR3 in amino acids: CASSLGLAGGLNTGELFF. In DNA, the CDR3 is TGTGCCAGCAGCTTGGGACTAGCGGGGGGGTTGAACACCGGGGAGCTGTTTTTT.

The genes are TRBV7-6 and TRBJ2-1; TRBD1 agrees at 10 bases. Germline V gene data show CDR1 as SGHVS and CDR2 as FNYEAQ. CDR3 length equals 16 residues. V shed 4 bases and J 6 bases; nucleotides not matched to a gene: 9. The CDR3 reads CASSSSGTGVINEQFF. The CDR3 DNA reads as TGTGCCAGCAGCTCCTCCGGGACAGGGGTGATCAATGAGCAGTTCTTC.

This clone was detected a few times. The rearrangement joins TRBV27 to TRBJ2-1, with D unclear. V was shortened by 2 bases and J by 2 bases, with 13 bases between the two germline ends. CDR3 length: 16 residues. Germline V lookup: CDR1 MNHEY, CDR2 SMNVEV (reference sequence). In nucleotides, the CDR3 is TGTGCCAGCAGTTTAGAGGTCTCTGGAACCTACAATGAGCAGTTCTTC. It yields the protein CASSLEVSGTYNEQFF.

The genes are TRBV5-1 and TRBJ2-7; D may be TRBD2 (5 bases). There are 12 residues in the CDR3. Germline loops: CDR1 SGHRS, CDR2 YFSETQ. The germline V and J ends were trimmed by 5 bases and 6 bases, with 12 bases remaining between them. CDR3 amino acids: CASSLLAGEQYF. The CDR3 DNA sequence: TGCGCCAGCAGTTTGCTAGCCGGCGAGCAGTACTTC. The full variable domain, with the rest looked up from reference TRBV5-1 and TRBJ2-7, is KAGVTQTPRYLIKTRGQQVTLSCSPISGHRSVSWYQQTPGQGLQFLFEYFSETQRNKGNFPGRFSGRQFSNSRSEMNVSTLELGDSALYLCASSLLAGEQYFGPGTRLTVT.

The chain joins TRBV11-2 to TRBJ2-1, with 9 bases fitting TRBD1. The germline V gene has CDR1 SGHAT and CDR2 FQNNGV. The junction had 6 bases not matched to a gene; V was cut back by 5 bases and J by 7 bases. The CDR3 is made up of 14 amino acids. Here the CDR3 reads CASSPTGQGNEQFF. The CDR3 nucleotides are TGTGCCAGCAGCCCCACGGGACAGGGAAATGAGCAGTTCTTC. The full variable domain, rest sourced from reference TRBV11-2 and TRBJ2-1, is EAGVAQSPRYKIIEKRQSVAFWCNPISGHATLYWYQQILGQGPKLLIQFQNNGVVDDSQLPKDRFSAERLKGVDSTLKIQPAKLEDSAVYLCASSPTGQGNEQFFGPGTRLTVL.

The rearrangement uses TRBV4-1 and TRBJ2-6; D possibly corresponds to TRBD1 (5 bases). CDR3 length: 17 amino acids. From germline, CDR1 is MGHRA and CDR2 YSYEKL. V lost 0 bases to trimming and J lost 1 base, with 10 bases between them. The CDR3 bases are TGCGCCAGCAGCCAAGATCCCCGACAGTCTGGGGCCAACGTCCTGACTTTC. It encodes CASSQDPRQSGANVLTF.

The V call is TRBV27, the J call TRBJ2-5, with D possibly matching TRBD1 (6 bases). Germline V gene sequence: CDR1 MNHEY, CDR2 SMNVEV (reference sequence). The CDR3 covers 14 residues. Deletions cut 3 bases from V and 4 bases from J, with 12 bases between. Here the CDR3 reads CASSFTGSRETQYF. The CDR3 bases are TGTGCCAGCAGTTTTACAGGGTCGAGAGAGACCCAGTACTTC.

V usage is TRBV27 and J usage is TRBJ1-1; D might be TRBD1 (6 bases). The germline V gene encodes CDR1 MNHEY and CDR2 SMNVEV (reference sequence). CDR3 size: 14 residues. V was pared by 5 bases and J by 0 bases, with 10 bases between. Here the CDR3 reads CASSPWTVNTEAFF. The CDR3, as DNA: TGTGCCAGCAGTCCCTGGACAGTGAACACTGAAGCTTTCTTT.

The rearrangement links TRBV4-1 to TRBJ2-2; 7 bases agree with TRBD1. V shed 5 bases, J shed 2 bases, and the junction held 8 bases outside the gene matches. CDR3 length: 16 residues. From germline, CDR1 is MGHRA and CDR2 YSYEKL. CDR3 nucleotides: TGCGCCAGCAGCACCCGGGACAGCCTTAACACCGGGGAGCTGTTTTTT. Encoded protein: CASSTRDSLNTGELFF.